This T cell receptor beta chain was captured in a study of blood T cell repertoires in COVID-19 (TCRdb year 2020). Describing the broader study: Samples from collaborators originated in the United States, Italy and Spain and spanned both the acute and convalescent phases of COVID-19. A freely available public database, intended as a resource for researchers studying the immune response to SARS-CoV-2, is where the repertoires were released. The dataset comprised deeply sampled blood TCRbeta repertoires from subjects exposed to, actively infected with, or recovered from COVID-19. A de-identified subject ID, COVID-19 status, age in years and sex were almost always included in the sample metadata. Samples came from the ongoing ImmuneRACE study (first 160 participants) plus 1,254 subjects from 6 global collaborators. The material from the prospective study consisted of cDNA or gDNA derived from T cells, B-cell-depleted T cells, or PBMCs. Where available, HLA class I and class II types were taken from metadata supplied by the sample provider and were not determined by assay-based typing. Results and caveats for the whole study, not just this receptor: Clinical and demographic metadata were provided uncurated, with the amount varying by source and participant.

In regard to this clone: Its antigen remains unidentified. Base qualities are missing; no much larger clone stands one base away.

TCRbeta CDR3 regions were amplified from genomic DNA using the immunoSEQ Assay, a bias-controlled multiplex PCR. As for the original processing: Nucleated cell counts per sample were estimated from amplification of reference gene primers within the assay. To quantify the absolute abundance of each unique TCRbeta CDR3 rearrangement, sequence reads were collapsed and filtered. For each sample, productive Simpson clonality was calculated by taking the square root of Simpson's diversity index across productive rearrangements. TCRdb retrieved this table from immuneACCESS and kept in-frame rearrangements only. Not all clones are present; in checked studies, unresolved V genes account for under half, and no reason is known for the remainder. That table supplies the V and J calls and clone size; D and trimming were determined from the DNA. The sample data list around 300,000 clones, and 80% to 95% of these were observed just once. Roughly 1.1% of the sample lies in the top ten.

Cut back by 1 base and 0 bases, the V and J ends lie 15 bases apart. CDR3 length: 17 amino acids, cysteine to phenylalanine. Left in the record is the CDR3 DNA by itself, 51 bases read in frame from the first base. Per the germline V gene, LGHNA is the CDR1 and YNFKEQ is the CDR2. Enrolling through a virtual design, the prospective study's participants ranged in age from about 18 to 89 years and lived across roughly 24 United States geographic areas. Cohort assignment in the prospective study relied on participant-reported clinical history from a screening survey and a study questionnaire. ImmuneRACE Cohort 3 recovered participants were defined by two consecutive negative NP/OP PCR tests, healthcare professional clearance, or symptom resolution. In the prospective study, mobile phlebotomists collected whole blood, serum and a nasopharyngeal or oropharyngeal swab from each participant. Prospective study participants could optionally give additional blood draws and questionnaires over a roughly two-month period. Before DNA extraction, blood samples from the prospective study were shipped at room temperature or frozen.

Sequences were obtained from PBMCs or T cells enriched from blood (not recorded which). This clonotype originated in a woman between 25 and 40 years old who had recovered from COVID-19. The chain is assembled from TRBV4-2 and TRBJ2-5; the D gene is perhaps TRBD2, on 6 matching bases. CDR3 protein: CASSQVGWREYQETQYF. The DNA is as follows: TGTGCCAGCAGCCAAGTGGGGTGGCGGGAATACCAAGAGACCCAGTACTTC.